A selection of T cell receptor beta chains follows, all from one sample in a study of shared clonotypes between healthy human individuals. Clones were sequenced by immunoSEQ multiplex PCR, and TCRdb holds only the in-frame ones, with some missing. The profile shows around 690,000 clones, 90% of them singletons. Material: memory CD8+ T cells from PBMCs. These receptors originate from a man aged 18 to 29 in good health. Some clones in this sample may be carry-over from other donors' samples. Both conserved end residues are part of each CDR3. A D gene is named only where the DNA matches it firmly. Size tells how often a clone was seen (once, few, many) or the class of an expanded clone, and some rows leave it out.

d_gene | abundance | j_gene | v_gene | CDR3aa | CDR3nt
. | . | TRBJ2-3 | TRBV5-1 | CASSLGAETSTDTQYF | TGCGCCAGCAGCCTGGGGGCCGAAACTAGCACAGATACGCAGTATTTT
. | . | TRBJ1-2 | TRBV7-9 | CASSFYKESDTF | TGTGCCAGCAGCTTTTACAAGGAGTCGGACACCTTC
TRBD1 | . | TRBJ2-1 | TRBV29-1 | CSVEARSTGTNLF | TGCAGCGTTGAAGCCCGATCGACAGGGACGAACCTCTTC
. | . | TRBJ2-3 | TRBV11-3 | CASSPLTGEGDTQYF | TGTGCCAGCTCCCCCCTCACAGGGGAGGGCGATACGCAGTATTTT
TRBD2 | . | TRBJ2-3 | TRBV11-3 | CASSLGRSGSLKDTQYF | TGTGCCAGCAGCTTAGGCCGTAGCGGGAGTCTTAAAGATACGCAGTATTTT
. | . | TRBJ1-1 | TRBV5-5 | CASSLGGTATNTEAFF | TGTGCCAGCAGCTTGGGCGGGACCGCAACTAACACTGAAGCTTTCTTT
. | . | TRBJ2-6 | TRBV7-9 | CASSPVKRGRAGANVLTF | TGTGCCAGCAGCCCAGTCAAAAGGGGAAGGGCTGGGGCCAACGTCCTGACTTTC
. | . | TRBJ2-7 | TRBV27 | CASSPTWSYEQYF | TGTGCCAGCAGTCCCACTTGGTCCTACGAGCAGTACTTC
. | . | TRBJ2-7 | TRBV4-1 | CASSQDPTRVDYEQYF | TGCGCCAGCAGCCAAGACCCCACTAGAGTGGATTACGAGCAGTACTTC
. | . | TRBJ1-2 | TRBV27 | CASSGRATTYYGYTF | TGTGCCAGCAGTGGCAGGGCCACGACTTACTATGGCTACACCTTC
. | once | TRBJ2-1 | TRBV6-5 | CASSYSDGNEQFF | TGTGCCAGCAGTTACAGCGATGGAAATGAGCAGTTCTTC
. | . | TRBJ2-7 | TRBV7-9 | CASSLVPTATTYEQYF | TGTGCCAGCAGCTTAGTTCCCACGGCCACAACCTACGAGCAGTACTTC
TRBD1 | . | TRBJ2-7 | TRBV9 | CASSDRDSYEQYF | TGTGCCAGCAGCGACCGGGACAGCTACGAGCAGTACTTC
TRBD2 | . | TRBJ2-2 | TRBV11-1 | CASSLGASGRLGTGELFF | TGTGCCAGCAGCTTAGGGGCTAGCGGGAGGTTGGGCACCGGGGAGCTGTTTTTT
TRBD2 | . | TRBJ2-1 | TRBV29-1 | CSAGDWTSGSVGYNEQFF | TGCAGCGCCGGAGACTGGACTAGCGGGAGTGTTGGTTACAATGAGCAGTTCTTC
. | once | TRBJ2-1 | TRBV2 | CASRPDSNEQFF | TGTGCCAGCAGGCCCGATTCCAATGAGCAGTTCTTC
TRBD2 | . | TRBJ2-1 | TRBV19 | CASKFVAGGYNEQFF | TGTGCCAGTAAGTTTGTAGCGGGAGGCTACAATGAGCAGTTCTTC
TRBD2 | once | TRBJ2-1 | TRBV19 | CASSSLGGRRNEQFF | TGTGCCAGTAGTTCCCTCGGCGGGAGGAGGAATGAGCAGTTCTTC
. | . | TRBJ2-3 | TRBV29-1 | CSVVVWWGTDTQYF | TGCAGCGTTGTTGTTTGGTGGGGCACGGATACGCAGTATTTT
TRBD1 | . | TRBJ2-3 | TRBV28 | CASSPDRGSTDTQYF | TGTGCCAGCAGCCCCGACAGGGGGAGCACAGATACGCAGTATTTT
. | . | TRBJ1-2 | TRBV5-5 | CASSVTGFYGYTF | TGTGCCAGCAGCGTTACAGGTTTCTATGGCTACACCTTC
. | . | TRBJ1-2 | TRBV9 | CASSLDKLSPNYGYTF | TGTGCCAGCAGCCTTGACAAGCTCTCCCCTAACTATGGCTACACCTTC